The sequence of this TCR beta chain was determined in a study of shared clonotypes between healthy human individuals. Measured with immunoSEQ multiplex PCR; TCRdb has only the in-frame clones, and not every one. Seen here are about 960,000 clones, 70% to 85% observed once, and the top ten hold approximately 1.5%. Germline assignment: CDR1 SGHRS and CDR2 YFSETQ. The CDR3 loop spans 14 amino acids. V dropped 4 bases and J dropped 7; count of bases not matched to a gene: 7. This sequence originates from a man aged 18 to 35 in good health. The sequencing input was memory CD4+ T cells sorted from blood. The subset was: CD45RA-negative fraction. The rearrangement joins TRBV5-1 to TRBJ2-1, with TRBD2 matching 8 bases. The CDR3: CASSRVAGLNEQFF. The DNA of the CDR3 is TGCGCCAGCAGCCGGGTAGCGGGGCTTAATGAGCAGTTCTTC.